Listed below are T cell receptor beta chains from one sample, sequenced in a study of blood T cell repertoires in COVID-19. Clones were sequenced by immunoSEQ multiplex PCR, and TCRdb holds only the in-frame ones, with some missing. The sample contains hundreds of thousands of clones, over 75% of which appear only once. The sequencing input was PBMCs or T cells enriched from blood (not recorded which). The source of these receptors is a man between 25 and 39 years old with acute COVID-19. CDR3s include the opening cysteine and the closing phenylalanine or tryptophan. Fields, in order: V gene, CDR3 length, J gene, CDR3 protein.

v_gene: TRBV3-1/TRBV3-2
len: 15
j_gene: TRBJ2-1
CDR3aa: CASSRTPGEWDEQFF

v_gene: TRBV28
len: 13
j_gene: TRBJ1-4
CDR3aa: CASEQGDNEKLFF

v_gene: TRBV12-5
len: 15
j_gene: TRBJ1-2
CDR3aa: CASGLGLDRNYGYTF

v_gene: TRBV10-3
len: 15
j_gene: TRBJ1-6
CDR3aa: CAISPSEGTDSPLHF

v_gene: TRBV19
len: 13
j_gene: TRBJ1-2
CDR3aa: CASSSTGDHGYTF

v_gene: TRBV28
len: 13
j_gene: TRBJ1-2
CDR3aa: CASSLSGGYGYTF

v_gene: TRBV11-2
len: 15
j_gene: TRBJ2-7
CDR3aa: CASSLAGGKSYEQYF

v_gene: TRBV18
len: 14
j_gene: TRBJ2-7
CDR3aa: CASSPGSNGYEQYF

v_gene: TRBV6-5
len: 14
j_gene: TRBJ2-1
CDR3aa: CANHPGIPYNEQFF

v_gene: TRBV21-1
len: 11
j_gene: TRBJ2-1
CDR3aa: CASSFGNEQFF

v_gene: TRBV2
len: 14
j_gene: TRBJ1-2
CDR3aa: CASIFDTAAGGYTF

v_gene: TRBV6-5
len: 15
j_gene: TRBJ1-5
CDR3aa: CASSLSTGGNQPQHF

v_gene: TRBV6-1
len: 17
j_gene: TRBJ2-7
CDR3aa: CASSEAGWGRGIGEQYF

v_gene: TRBV21-1
len: 13
j_gene: TRBJ1-1
CDR3aa: CASRCPMNTEAFF

v_gene: TRBV12-3/TRBV12-4
len: 12
j_gene: TRBJ1-2
CDR3aa: CASRGLNYGYTF

v_gene: TRBV7-2
len: 17
j_gene: TRBJ1-2
CDR3aa: CASSLVPGGKADYGYTF

v_gene: TRBV6-6
len: 16
j_gene: TRBJ2-3
CDR3aa: CASIHTQRGGVDTQYF

v_gene: TRBV2
len: 14
j_gene: TRBJ1-6
CDR3aa: CASRGQSANSPLHF

v_gene: TRBV3-1/TRBV3-2
len: 15
j_gene: TRBJ1-1
CDR3aa: CASSQDRSRVAEAFF

v_gene: TRBV19
len: 15
j_gene: TRBJ1-2
CDR3aa: CASSIKAGGNYGYTF

v_gene: TRBV7-6
len: 15
j_gene: TRBJ1-1
CDR3aa: CASSLDLGQGGIAFF

v_gene: TRBV12-5
len: 15
j_gene: TRBJ2-7
CDR3aa: CASGLAGTGTYEQYF

v_gene: TRBV29-1
len: 15
j_gene: TRBJ2-7
CDR3aa: CSVEDLAGRGDEQYF

v_gene: TRBV7-3
len: 17
j_gene: TRBJ2-1
CDR3aa: CASSLQSGLAGINEQFF

v_gene: TRBV28
len: 15
j_gene: TRBJ1-1
CDR3aa: CASSLVSVGDTEAFF

v_gene: TRBV6-5
len: 16
j_gene: TRBJ2-3
CDR3aa: CASSYSIPGGTDTQYF

v_gene: TRBV5-1
len: 14
j_gene: TRBJ1-1
CDR3aa: CASSLEAGRTEAFF

v_gene: TRBV6-6
len: 13
j_gene: TRBJ2-3
CDR3aa: CASTPGDADTQYF

v_gene: TRBV12-3/TRBV12-4
len: 13
j_gene: TRBJ2-7
CDR3aa: CASSRGQGFEQYF

v_gene: TRBV4-2
len: 18
j_gene: TRBJ2-7
CDR3aa: CASSQEPPLAGISYEQYF

v_gene: TRBV15
len: 11
j_gene: TRBJ1-2
CDR3aa: CATSAGYGYTF

v_gene: TRBV27
len: 15
j_gene: TRBJ1-4
CDR3aa: CASSLRGTTNEKLFF

v_gene: TRBV7-6
len: 14
j_gene: TRBJ1-3
CDR3aa: CASSESVTGNTIYF

v_gene: TRBV5-4
len: 14
j_gene: TRBJ2-5
CDR3aa: CASSSAGARETQYF

v_gene: TRBV18
len: 9
j_gene: TRBJ2-5
CDR3aa: CARQMTQYF

v_gene: TRBV7-4
len: 16
j_gene: TRBJ1-2
CDR3aa: CASSLARQGWDYGYTF

v_gene: TRBV12-3/TRBV12-4
len: 13
j_gene: TRBJ1-2
CDR3aa: CAGRTGANYGYTF

v_gene: TRBV4-1
len: 15
j_gene: TRBJ1-2
CDR3aa: CASSQVLGGDYGYTF

v_gene: TRBV7-6
len: 15
j_gene: TRBJ2-7
CDR3aa: CASSAQQGSAYEQYF

v_gene: TRBV10-3
len: 12
j_gene: TRBJ1-4
CDR3aa: CAIRGDRGKLFF

v_gene: TRBV19
len: 13
j_gene: TRBJ2-3
CDR3aa: CASSMMEADTQYF

v_gene: TRBV27
len: 14
j_gene: TRBJ1-5
CDR3aa: CASSFGQGSQPQHF

v_gene: TRBV19
len: 14
j_gene: TRBJ1-1
CDR3aa: CASRAGGHVTEAFF

v_gene: TRBV9
len: 14
j_gene: TRBJ1-1
CDR3aa: CASRDRTGSTEAFF

v_gene: TRBV14
len: 15
j_gene: TRBJ2-5
CDR3aa: CASSQVWATMETQYF

v_gene: TRBV24-1
len: 13
j_gene: TRBJ1-6
CDR3aa: CATPGTGSSPLHF

v_gene: TRBV10-1
len: 11
j_gene: TRBJ1-5
CDR3aa: CASQVRSLPHF

v_gene: TRBV28
len: 12
j_gene: TRBJ1-4
CDR3aa: CASSQSPEKLFF

v_gene: TRBV6-5
len: 13
j_gene: TRBJ2-3
CDR3aa: CASRRDGIYTQYF

v_gene: TRBV6-1
len: 13
j_gene: TRBJ1-2
CDR3aa: CASRIDRVEGYTF